The 22 T cell receptor beta chains listed next were all sequenced from one sample in a study of Ad26.COV2.S vaccination and SARS-CoV-2 variants. Produced via immunoSEQ multiplex PCR; TCRdb's table is partial and in-frame only. The sample has about 350,000 clones, approximately 86% seen once; the top ten hold about 11%. Treatment defined: roughly 18 received Ad26.COV2.S at low or high dose, single or two shots; several received placebo; per-sample allocation not given. Samples were taken on day 63 after the first vaccine or placebo injection. The sample in question was peripheral blood, obtained in a trial of Ad26.COV2.S vaccine versus placebo. The origin of the receptors is a person between 18 and 60 years old who received the Ad26.COV2.S COVID-19 vaccine or a placebo.

CDR3 residues: CASSPTSASSYNEQFF. The DNA for the CDR3 is TGTGCCAGCAGCCCCACTAGCGCCAGCTCCTACAATGAGCAGTTCTTC. This chain links TRBV9 with TRBJ2-1; 7 nucleotides match TRBD2. The CDR3 spans 16 residues. V lost 4 bases, J lost 0 bases, and 7 bases stayed unmatched. The germline CDR1 and CDR2 sequences are SGDLS and YYNGEE.

The chain links TRBV7-2 to TRBJ2-7; no reliable D call. The CDR3 has 11 residues. Between the trimmed V and J ends, which lost 8 bases and 3 bases, there was a span of 8 bases. Germline loops: CDR1 SGHTA, CDR2 FQGNSA. The CDR3 loop is CASGRNYEQYF. Here the CDR3 DNA reads TGTGCCAGCGGCAGAAACTACGAGCAGTACTTC.

The V gene is TRBV2, the J gene TRBJ2-7, with a possible D match to TRBD2 (5 bases). V lost 2 bases, J lost 3 bases, and 14 bases lay in between. Germline loops: CDR1 SNHLY, CDR2 FYNNEI. The CDR3 extends over 15 amino acids. The CDR3 DNA is TGTGCCAGCAGTGAAATGAGGGCGGTTGGCTACGAGCAGTACTTC. Translated, it gives CASSEMRAVGYEQYF. The full variable domain, rest sourced from reference TRBV2 and TRBJ2-7, is EPEVTQTPSHQVTQMGQEVILRCVPISNHLYFYWYRQILGQKVEFLVSFYNNEISEKSEIFDDQFSVERPDGSNFTLKIRSTKLEDSAMYFCASSEMRAVGYEQYFGPGTRLTVT.

This clone was seen just once. The CDR3: CATSRQGTDTQYF. CDR3 nucleotides: TGTGCCACCAGCCGACAGGGCACAGATACGCAGTATTTT. This chain joins TRBV24-1 and TRBJ2-3; maybe TRBD1 (6 bases). V lost 7 bases to trimming and J lost 1 base, with 8 bases between them. CDR1 is KGHDR, CDR2 SFDVKD, per germline. This CDR3 has 13 amino acids.

This chain connects TRBV10-2 to TRBJ1-1; D remains ambiguous. Germline V lookup: CDR1 WSHSY, CDR2 SAAADI. The CDR3 length is 12 residues. Trimming removed 4 bases from V and 6 bases from J, with 9 bases in between. DNA of the CDR3: TGCGCCAGCAGTGGGCCCCGGCCTGAAGCTTTCTTT. Its protein product is CASSGPRPEAFF.

In its sample, this clone was seen once. The V and J genes are TRBV28 and TRBJ2-1; 8 bases match TRBD2. V trimming: 6 bases; J trimming: 14 bases; junction bases outside the gene matches: 21. The V gene's germline CDR1 is MDHEN and CDR2 SYDVKM. CDR3 length equals 16 residues. CDR3 amino acids: CASRTPLGAGGYQKFF. CDR3 DNA sequence: TGTGCCAGCAGGACCCCTTTGGGGGCGGGGGGCTATCAAAAGTTCTTC.

The chain combines TRBV28 with TRBJ1-5; possible D gene TRBD1, 6 bases. Germline values: CDR1 MDHEN, CDR2 SYDVKM. Trimming pared 5 bases from V and 3 bases from J, leaving 14 bases between. CDR3 length: 15 residues. For the CDR3, the DNA is TGTGCCAGCAGTAATCTACAGGGATCCAATCAGCCCCAGCATTTT. Its translation is CASSNLQGSNQPQHF. The entire variable domain, with the rest obtained from reference TRBV28 and TRBJ1-5, is as follows: DVKVTQSSRYLVKRTGEKVFLECVQDMDHENMFWYRQDPGLGLRLIYFSYDVKMKEKGDIPEGYSVSREKKERFSLILESASTNQTSMYLCASSNLQGSNQPQHFGDGTRLSIL.

The rearrangement uses TRBV7-9 and TRBJ1-2; TRBD1 matches at 7 bases. This CDR3 comprises 15 residues. With 5 bases clipped from V and 0 bases from J, the junction kept 6 bases outside the gene matches. Germline V gives CDR1 SEHNR, CDR2 FQNEAQ (reference sequence). CDR3 nucleotide sequence: TGTGCCAGCAGCCAACCCGACAGGGCTAACTATGGCTACACCTTC. It specifies CASSQPDRANYGYTF.

The rearrangement joins TRBV7-8 to TRBJ1-2; no reliable D call. The germline V gene has CDR1 SGHVS and CDR2 FQNEAQ. This CDR3 spans 15 amino acids. Deletions cut 1 base from V and 5 bases from J, with 14 bases between. CDR3 sequence (DNA): TGTGCCAGCAGCTTAGAACTACCCGTGGGGTATGGCTACACCTTC. Residues: CASSLELPVGYGYTF.

This clone was seen only once. V usage is TRBV28 and J usage is TRBJ1-2; D perhaps matches TRBD1 (5 bases). The CDR3 extends over 13 amino acids. V lost 3 bases, J lost 2 bases, and 7 bases lay in between. Germline CDR1 reads MDHEN; CDR2 reads SYDVKM. Here the CDR3 reads CASSLRDNYGYTF. CDR3 nucleotide sequence: TGTGCCAGCAGTTTGAGGGACAACTATGGCTACACCTTC.

The chain recombines TRBV3-1 (or the pseudogene TRBV3-2) with TRBJ1-2, with TRBD1 matching 9 bases. CDR3 length equals 13 residues. The germline V gene encodes CDR1 LGHDT and CDR2 YNNKEL (reference sequence). J was trimmed by 5 bases and V by 5 bases; bases with no gene match: 3. The CDR3 spells CASSAGTGYGYTF. The DNA of the CDR3 is TGTGCCAGCAGCGCCGGGACAGGGTATGGCTACACCTTC.

The chain recombines TRBV4-3 with TRBJ2-7, with TRBD1 matching over 8 bases. V was clipped by 1 base and J by 6 bases; unmatched bases: 11. Germline values: CDR1 LGHNA, CDR2 YSLEER. The CDR3 contains 16 residues. CDR3: CASSQGVPGQVREQYF. For the CDR3, the DNA is TGCGCCAGCAGCCAAGGGGTACCGGGACAGGTCCGCGAGCAGTACTTC.

The chain joins TRBV3-1 (or the pseudogene TRBV3-2) to TRBJ2-5; D unresolved. The length of the CDR3 is 12 residues. CDR1 is LGHDT and CDR2 is YNNKEL in the germline V gene (reference sequence). V lost 3 bases and J 0 bases, leaving 2 bases between the germline ends. The CDR3: CASSQDQETQYF. The DNA of the CDR3 is TGTGCCAGCAGCCAGGACCAAGAGACCCAGTACTTC.

This clone was counted only a few times. The chain recombines TRBV7-2 with TRBJ2-7; TRBD1 matches at 8 bases. This CDR3 spans 14 amino acids. Germline lookup yields CDR1 SGHTA and CDR2 FQGNSA. The V segment lost 4 bases and the J segment 4 bases; nucleotides outside the gene matches: 6. CDR3 residues: CASSSQGAQYEQYF. CDR3 sequence (DNA): TGTGCCAGCAGCTCCCAGGGGGCGCAATACGAGCAGTACTTC.

The V and J genes are TRBV20-1 and TRBJ2-5; D is possibly TRBD2 (5 bases). The CDR3 runs to 11 residues. Germline CDR1 is DFQATT and CDR2 is SNEGSKA (reference sequence). V shed 6 bases and J shed 9 bases, with 14 bases lying between them. The CDR3: CSAPRPEAQYF. CDR3 nucleotides: TGCAGTGCCCCCCGACCGGAGGCCCAGTACTTC.

The CDR3 nucleotides are TGTGCCAGCAGTTACTCGACCGGGACAGGTCAGACCCAGTACTTC. Amino acid sequence: CASSYSTGTGQTQYF. J is TRBJ2-5 and V is TRBV6-6; the match to TRBD1 covers 8 bases. Germline V gene data show CDR1 as MNHNY and CDR2 as SVGAGI (reference sequence). The trim removed 0 bases at V and 6 bases at J, leaving 6 bases unmatched. The CDR3 has 15 residues.

The chain employs TRBV7-2 and TRBJ1-4; D possibly corresponds to TRBD1 (5 bases). V lost 0 bases to trimming and J lost 0 bases, with 8 bases between them. The V gene's germline CDR1 is SGHTA and CDR2 FQGNSA. CDR3 size: 16 residues. CDR3 nucleotides: TGTGCCAGCAGCTTAGCTTTCAGGGCAACTAATGAAAAACTGTTTTTT. The encoded protein is CASSLAFRATNEKLFF.

The chain combines TRBV6-5 with TRBJ1-2; D is undetermined. Germline-derived CDR1 and CDR2 are MNHEY and SVGAGI. Trimming took 2 bases from V and 4 from J, leaving 11 bases between them. The CDR3 is 14 residues long. The CDR3 DNA sequence: TGTGCCAGCAGTTACGACAACCCGATCTATGGCTACACCTTC. It yields the protein CASSYDNPIYGYTF.

The J gene is TRBJ2-5, the V gene TRBV11-2; TRBD2 matches 12 bases. V shed 4 bases and J 5 bases; nucleotides not matched to a gene: 8. The CDR3 sequence is 16 residues long. Germline V gene data show CDR1 as SGHAT and CDR2 as FQNNGV. The CDR3 bases are TGTGCCAGCAGCTCACGACTAGCGGGGGTCGTGGAGACCCAGTACTTC. As protein: CASSSRLAGVVETQYF.

V is TRBV27 and J is TRBJ1-4; 10 nucleotides match TRBD1. The germline V gene encodes CDR1 MNHEY and CDR2 SMNVEV (reference sequence). The CDR3 has 15 residues. V shed 5 bases and J 1 base; nucleotides not matched to a gene: 1. The CDR3 spells CASSRTGGTNEKLFF. DNA for the CDR3: TGTGCCAGCAGTCGGACAGGGGGAACTAATGAAAAACTGTTTTTT.

This chain links TRBV10-2 with TRBJ1-6; tentatively, D is TRBD1 (6 bases). The germline V and J ends were trimmed by 2 bases and 9 bases, with 17 bases remaining between them. The CDR3 runs 16 residues. Germline CDR1 is WSHSY and CDR2 is SAAADI. DNA for the CDR3: TGCGCCAGCAGTGAGCCGAGGACAGTGATAGCTTCACCCCTCCACTTT. Translating it yields CASSEPRTVIASPLHF.

This chain links TRBV7-9 with TRBJ1-5; no clear D gene. Trimming cost V 8 bases and J 0 bases, with 5 bases left between them. The germline CDR1 and CDR2 sequences are SEHNR and FQNEAQ (reference sequence). CDR3 length: 12 amino acids. This chain's CDR3 is CASQHSNQPQHF. As DNA, the CDR3 is TGTGCCAGCCAGCATAGCAATCAGCCCCAGCATTTT.